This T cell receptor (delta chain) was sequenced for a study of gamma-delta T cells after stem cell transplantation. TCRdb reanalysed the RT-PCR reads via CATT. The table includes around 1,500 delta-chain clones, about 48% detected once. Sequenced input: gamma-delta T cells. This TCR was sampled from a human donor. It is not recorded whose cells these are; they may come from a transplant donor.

The DNA for the CDR3 is TGTGCCTGTGACTCTCTCTCTTTTTCTCGAGAACTCATCTTT. It codes for CACDSLSFSRELIF. The chain is built from TRDV2 and TRDJ1; no definite D call. The V end lost 3 bases, the J end lost 9 bases, and 19 bases lay between the germline ends. Germline V gene sequence: CDR1 GEAIGNYY, CDR2 EKD. The CDR3 is 14 amino acids.